The rows below give T cell receptor beta chains drawn from one sample of a study of T cells in tuberculosis. TCRdb's table, derived via immunoSEQ multiplex PCR, lists solely in-frame clones and lacks some. The table shows about 25,000 clones, with over 85% occurring only once. The sample comprised PBMCs. The receptors derive from a donor aged 5 to 30 with latent tuberculosis or without tuberculosis infection. Some clones in this sample may be carry-over from other donors' samples. CDR3s include the opening cysteine and the closing phenylalanine or tryptophan. The D gene is left open where the match is weak. For some rows the clone size is stated as once, few or many, or as a class when expanded; others skip it.

CDR3 length,V gene,J gene,clone size,D gene,CDR3 protein,CDR3 DNA
16,TRBV5-8,TRBJ1-5,.,TRBD1,CASSLGQGYSNQPQHF,TGTGCCAGCAGCTTGGGACAGGGGTATAGCAATCAGCCCCAGCATTTT
14,TRBV6-1,TRBJ1-6,.,.,CASPQAGTNSPLHF,TGTGCCAGCCCGCAGGCAGGAACTAATTCACCCCTCCACTTT
13,TRBV19,TRBJ1-3,.,.,CASSTGTGNTIYF,TGTGCCAGTAGTACAGGGACTGGAAACACCATATATTTT
16,TRBV7-2,TRBJ2-7,.,TRBD2,CASSRRLAGRNYEQYF,TGTGCCAGCAGCCGACGACTAGCGGGACGAAACTACGAGCAGTACTTC
14,TRBV9,TRBJ2-7,.,.,CASSLGTGLYEQYF,TGTGCCAGCAGCCTCGGCACAGGGCTATACGAGCAGTACTTC
13,TRBV10-3,TRBJ2-7,.,.,CAISEIRQYEQYF,TGTGCCATCAGTGAGATTAGACAGTACGAGCAGTACTTC
16,TRBV6-5,TRBJ2-5,.,TRBD2,CASSYKASGSRETQYF,TGTGCCAGCAGTTACAAGGCTAGCGGGAGTCGAGAGACCCAGTACTTC
16,TRBV6-1,TRBJ2-6,.,.,CASSEREGSGANVLTF,TGTGCCAGCAGTGAAAGAGAGGGATCGGGGGCCAACGTCCTGACTTTC
16,TRBV14,TRBJ2-7,once,TRBD2,CASSRKGPGRGYEQYF,TGTGCCAGCAGCCGCAAGGGGCCGGGGCGGGGGTACGAGCAGTACTTC
20,TRBV5-4,TRBJ2-1,.,TRBD1,CASSSRMDGTGWNLYNEQFF,TGTGCCAGCAGCTCACGCATGGACGGGACAGGGTGGAATCTATACAATGAGCAGTTCTTC
14,TRBV5-8,TRBJ2-7,.,.,CASSLRRGYYEQYF,TGTGCCAGCAGCTTGCGCCGCGGGTACTACGAGCAGTACTTC
16,TRBV15,TRBJ2-1,.,.,CATSRGGGTNHNEQFF,TGTGCCACCAGCAGAGGGGGCGGGACCAACCACAATGAGCAGTTCTTC
15,TRBV4-3,TRBJ2-2,once,.,CASSQDLSDTGELFF,TGCGCCAGCAGCCAAGATTTGTCAGACACCGGGGAGCTGTTTTTT
14,TRBV30,TRBJ2-7,.,.,CARRDSWSSYEQYF,TGTGCCCGACGGGACTCTTGGAGCTCCTACGAGCAGTACTTC
12,TRBV2,TRBJ2-7,.,TRBD1,CASSRTGYEQYF,TGTGCCAGCAGCCGGACAGGGTACGAGCAGTACTTC
15,TRBV5-6,TRBJ1-3,.,TRBD1,CASSRRTGTGNTIYF,TGTGCCAGCAGCCGAAGGACAGGGACTGGAAACACCATATATTTT
15,TRBV11-2,TRBJ2-2,.,.,CASSPIQGTRGELFF,TGTGCCAGCAGCCCGATACAGGGTACTCGTGGGGAGCTGTTTTTT